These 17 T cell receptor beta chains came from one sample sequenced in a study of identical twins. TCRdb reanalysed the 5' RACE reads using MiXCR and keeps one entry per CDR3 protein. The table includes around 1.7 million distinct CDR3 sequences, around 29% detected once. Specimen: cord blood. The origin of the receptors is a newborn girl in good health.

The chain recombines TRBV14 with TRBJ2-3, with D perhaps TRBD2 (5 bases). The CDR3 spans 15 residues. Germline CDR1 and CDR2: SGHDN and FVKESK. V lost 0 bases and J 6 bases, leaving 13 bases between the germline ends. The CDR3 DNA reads TGTGCCAGCAGCCAAGAACGGGGAATTGCGGATACGCAGTATTTT. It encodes CASSQERGIADTQYF.

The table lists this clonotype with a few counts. The CDR3 DNA is TGTGCCAGCAGCTTTAGCACCAATGAGCAGTTCTTC. This gives the protein CASSFSTNEQFF. This chain joins TRBV5-5 and TRBJ2-1; D remains ambiguous. Looked up from germline, CDR1 is SGHKS and CDR2 is YYEKEE (reference sequence). V gave up 2 bases and J gave up 6 bases, with 6 bases separating them. This CDR3 region has 12 residues. Full variable domain (remainder filled in from reference TRBV5-5 and TRBJ2-1): DAGVTQSPTHLIKTRGQQVTLRCSPISGHKSVSWYQQVLGQGPQFIFQYYEKEERGRGNFPDRFSARQFPNYSSELNVNALLLGDSALYLCASSFSTNEQFFGPGTRLTVL.

CDR3 region: CASSSLRTGNNSPLHF. The CDR3 region has the DNA TGTGCCAGCAGCTCCCTCCGGACAGGGAATAATTCACCCCTCCACTTT. J is TRBJ1-6 and V is TRBV7-2, with 8 bases fitting TRBD1. Germline loops: CDR1 SGHTA, CDR2 FQGNSA. This CDR3 is built from 16 residues. The V gene end was trimmed by 4 bases and the J gene end by 5 bases; junction bases not matched to a gene: 7. Variable domain in full (rest from reference TRBV7-2 and TRBJ1-6): GAGVSQSPSNKVTEKGKDVELRCDPISGHTALYWYRQSLGQGLEFLIYFQGNSAPDKSGLPSDRFSAERTGGSVSTLTIQRTQQEDSAVYLCASSSLRTGNNSPLHFGNGTRLTVT.

This CDR3 reads CASTTGVGYGYTF. The DNA of the CDR3 is TGTGCCAGCACCACAGGGGTAGGGTATGGCTACACCTTC. The chain links TRBV7-2 to TRBJ1-2, with TRBD1 matching 7 bases. Germline CDR1 and CDR2: SGHTA and FQGNSA. The CDR3 has 13 residues. Germline trimming cut 7 bases from V and 5 bases from J; bases unmatched to any gene: 7.

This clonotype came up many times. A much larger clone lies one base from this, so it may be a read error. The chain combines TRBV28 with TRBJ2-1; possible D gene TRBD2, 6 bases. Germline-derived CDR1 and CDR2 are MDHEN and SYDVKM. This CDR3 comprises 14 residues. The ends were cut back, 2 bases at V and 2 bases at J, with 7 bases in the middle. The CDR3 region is CASSLPGAYNEQFF. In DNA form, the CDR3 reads TGTGCCAGCAGTTTACCGGGAGCCTACAATGAGCAGTTCTTC.

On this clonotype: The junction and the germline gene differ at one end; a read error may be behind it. DNA of the CDR3: TGTGCCAGCAGCTTACGGAGCAATCAGCCCCGGCATTTT. Its translation: CASSLRSNQPRHF. The chain has TRBV7-2 and TRBJ1-5; no firm D call. This CDR3 spans 13 amino acids. Germline V gene sequence: CDR1 SGHTA, CDR2 FQGNSA.

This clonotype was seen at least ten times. CDR3 sequence: CASTIGGEQFF. The CDR3 region has the DNA TGTGCCAGCACCATAGGGGGTGAGCAGTTCTTC. The chain recombines TRBV12-3 or TRBV12-4 with TRBJ2-1; D is possibly TRBD1 (6 bases). The V end lost 7 bases, the J end lost 9 bases, and 10 bases lay between the germline ends. This CDR3 has 11 residues.

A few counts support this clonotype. CDR3 protein: CASKRVITDTQYF. CDR3 nucleotides: TGTGCCAGTAAGCGGGTGATCACAGATACGCAGTATTTT. The chain employs TRBV6-1 and TRBJ2-3, with D maybe TRBD2 (6 bases). The CDR3 covers 13 residues. Trimming took off 9 bases at V and 2 bases at J, with 12 bases between the two ends. Germline V gene data show CDR1 as MNHNS and CDR2 as SASEGT.

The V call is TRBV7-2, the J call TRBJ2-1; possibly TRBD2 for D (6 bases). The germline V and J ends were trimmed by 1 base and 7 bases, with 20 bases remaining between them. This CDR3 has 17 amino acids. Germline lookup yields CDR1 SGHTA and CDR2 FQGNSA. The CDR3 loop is CASSLGVDWLALNEQFF. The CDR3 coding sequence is TGTGCCAGCAGCTTAGGGGTCGATTGGCTAGCGCTGAATGAGCAGTTCTTC.

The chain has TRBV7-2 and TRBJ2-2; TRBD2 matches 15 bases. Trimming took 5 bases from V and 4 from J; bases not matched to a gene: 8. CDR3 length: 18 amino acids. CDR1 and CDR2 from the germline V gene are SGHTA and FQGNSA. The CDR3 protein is CASSPRTSGRVGTGELFF. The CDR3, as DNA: TGTGCCAGCAGCCCGCGGACTAGCGGGAGGGTGGGCACCGGGGAGCTGTTTTTT.

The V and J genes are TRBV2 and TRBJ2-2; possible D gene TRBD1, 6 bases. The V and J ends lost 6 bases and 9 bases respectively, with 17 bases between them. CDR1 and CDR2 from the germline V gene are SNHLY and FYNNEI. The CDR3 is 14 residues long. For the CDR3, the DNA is TGTGCCAGCAGACCAACAGGGTTGGGCCGGGAGCTGTTTTTT. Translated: CASRPTGLGRELFF.

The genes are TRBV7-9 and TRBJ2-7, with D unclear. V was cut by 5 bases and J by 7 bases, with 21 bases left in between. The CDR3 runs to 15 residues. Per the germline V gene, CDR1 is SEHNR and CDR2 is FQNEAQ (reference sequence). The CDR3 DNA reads TGTGCCAGCAGCCCCCCGACGGCTGCCTACAATGAGCAGTACTTC. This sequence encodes CASSPPTAAYNEQYF. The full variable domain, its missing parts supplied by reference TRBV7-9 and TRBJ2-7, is DTGVSQNPRHKITKRGQNVTFRCDPISEHNRLYWYRQTLGQGPEFLTYFQNEAQLEKSRLLSDRFSAERPKGSFSTLEIQRTEQGDSAMYLCASSPPTAAYNEQYFGPGTRLTVT.

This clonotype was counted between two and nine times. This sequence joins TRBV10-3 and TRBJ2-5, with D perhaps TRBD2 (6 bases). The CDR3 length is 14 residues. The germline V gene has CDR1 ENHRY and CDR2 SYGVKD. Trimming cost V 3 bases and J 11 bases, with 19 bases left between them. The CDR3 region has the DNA TGTGCCATCAGTGACGGGAGCTCCTACAATGAGCAGTACTTC. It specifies CAISDGSSYNEQYF.

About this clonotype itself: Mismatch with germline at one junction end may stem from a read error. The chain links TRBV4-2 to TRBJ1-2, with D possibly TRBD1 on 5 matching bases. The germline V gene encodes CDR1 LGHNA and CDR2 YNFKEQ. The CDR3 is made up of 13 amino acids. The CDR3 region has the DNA TGTGCCAGCAGCCAAACAGGTCCATATGCCTACACCTTC. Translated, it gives CASSQTGPYAYTF.

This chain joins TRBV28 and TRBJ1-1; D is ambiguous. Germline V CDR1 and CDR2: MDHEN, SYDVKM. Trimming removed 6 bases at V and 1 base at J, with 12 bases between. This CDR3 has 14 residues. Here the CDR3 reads CASRPGGKNTEAFF. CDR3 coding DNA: TGTGCCAGCAGGCCGGGAGGGAAGAACACTGAAGCTTTCTTT.

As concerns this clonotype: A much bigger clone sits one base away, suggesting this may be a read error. In DNA form, the CDR3 reads TGTGCCAACAGCTTAGTTCCAGGGGGCTACGAGCAGTACTTC. Translated, it gives CANSLVPGGYEQYF. This sequence joins TRBV13 and TRBJ2-7, with TRBD1 matching 7 bases. CDR3 length equals 14 residues. Germline V gives CDR1 PRHDT, CDR2 FYEKMQ (reference sequence).

The CDR3 loop is CASRLLVGAYNEQYF. The CDR3 region has the DNA TGCGCCAGCAGGCTCCTAGTTGGGGCCTACAATGAGCAGTACTTC. This chain connects TRBV4-1 to TRBJ2-5, with D possibly being TRBD1 (5 bases). Trimming shortened V by 6 bases and J by 11 bases, and 25 bases separated the two germline ends. Germline CDR1 and CDR2: MGHRA and YSYEKL. The CDR3 spans 15 residues.